A selection of T cell receptor beta chains follows, all from one sample in a study of blood T cell repertoires in COVID-19. Using immunoSEQ multiplex PCR, the repertoire was profiled, and TCRdb retains in-frame clones only, with some absent. The sample carries 250,000 to 350,000 clones, about 89% recorded once. The material sequenced was peripheral blood. All receptors derive from a woman aged 45-65 years who had recovered from COVID-19. Both conserved end residues are part of each CDR3. Rows may omit the clone size; those that give it use once, few, many or a size class.

clone_size j_call v_call cdr3_aa
NA TRBJ2-3 TRBV29-1 CSVATGTADTQYF
NA TRBJ1-1 TRBV6-5 CASRQTGMNTEAFF
NA TRBJ1-6 TRBV7-9 CASSSTLQGEYSPLHF
once TRBJ1-1 TRBV19 CASSISENTEAFF
NA TRBJ1-6 TRBV7-2 CASSFQGTTVNSPLHF
NA TRBJ2-7 TRBV20-1 CSVDGRDEQYF
NA TRBJ1-3 TRBV10-3 CAIRVSEGNTIYF
NA TRBJ2-1 TRBV6-5 CASSYVGIAEEQFF
NA TRBJ2-5 TRBV5-5 CASSGTVQETQYF
NA TRBJ2-2 TRBV19 CASGDRTNTGELFF
NA TRBJ1-2 TRBV4-3 CASSHSGGYGYTF
NA TRBJ2-7 TRBV7-9 CASSLLRQGTYEQYF
NA TRBJ2-2 TRBV2 CASSVLANTGELFF
NA TRBJ1-1 TRBV10-3 CAITSTGWGTEAFF
NA TRBJ2-3 TRBV28 CASSRRDRGSTDTQYF
NA TRBJ1-6 TRBV5-4 CASSGDSYSNSPLHF
once TRBJ1-1 TRBV6-1 CASSEGQGRGQTEAFF
NA TRBJ2-4 TRBV10-3 CAISEPGISGSPVAKNIQYF
NA TRBJ2-5 TRBV18 CASSPGTGIQETQYF
NA TRBJ2-5 TRBV15 CATSREVGGNQETQYF
NA TRBJ2-5 TRBV11-2 CASSPSRSKTETQYF
NA TRBJ1-5 TRBV5-1 CASSDSAGNQPQHF
once TRBJ2-1 TRBV12-5 CASGLVLFGQGRAYNEQFF
few TRBJ1-5 TRBV7-2 CASSLARVGSGQPQHF
NA TRBJ2-3 TRBV13 CASSSGTSGLGTDTQYF
NA TRBJ1-3 TRBV28 CASGRVTGGNTIYF
NA TRBJ2-2 TRBV2 CASSLHTGELFF
NA TRBJ1-2 TRBV30 CACTRTGRGYTF
NA TRBJ1-3 TRBV5-4 CASSLADGSLQGNTIYF
NA TRBJ2-1 TRBV19 CATRTSYNEQFF
NA TRBJ1-4 TRBV6-5 CASSYSTGNEKLFF
few TRBJ2-2 TRBV7-2 CASSPSRVGELFF
NA TRBJ1-2 TRBV15 CATSRGTTGGGYTF
NA TRBJ1-1 TRBV11-2 CASSPDRGGTEAFF
NA TRBJ2-3 TRBV18 CASSPTRDTQYF
NA TRBJ2-3 TRBV15 CATSRAAGSTDTQYF
few TRBJ2-7 TRBV7-2 CASSLLAGTDYEQYF
NA TRBJ1-3 TRBV3-1/TRBV3-2 CASSLGDTIYF